The rows below give T cell receptor beta chains drawn from one sample of a study of T cells in Graves' hyperthyroidism and ophthalmopathy. MiXCR, applied by TCRdb to the multiplex PCR reads, yields one record per CDR3 protein. In the table there are roughly 720,000 distinct CDR3 sequences, approximately 15% of which are singletons. What was sequenced was blood. The receptors were sampled from a man between 50 and 59 years old with Graves' hyperthyroidism. CDR3s include the opening cysteine and the closing phenylalanine or tryptophan. The D gene is left open where the match is weak. The size of a clone is reported for some rows only, either as once, few or many, or as a class for expanded clones.

V gene: TRBV20-1; D gene: TRBD2; clone size: .; J gene: TRBJ2-7; CDR3 DNA: TGCAGTGCTAGAGATCTCAGGAGCGGGAATACCTACGAGCAGTACTTC; CDR3 protein: CSARDLRSGNTYEQYF
V gene: TRBV19; D gene: .; clone size: many; J gene: TRBJ1-5; CDR3 DNA: TGTGCCAGTAGTATGCAGGGTCAGAGTCAGCCCCAGCATTTT; CDR3 protein: CASSMQGQSQPQHF
V gene: TRBV20-1; D gene: .; clone size: few; J gene: TRBJ2-1; CDR3 DNA: TGCAGTGCTAGAGATTCCGGGGGAGTCCACAATGAGCAGTTCTTC; CDR3 protein: CSARDSGGVHNEQFF
V gene: TRBV7-9; D gene: .; clone size: many; J gene: TRBJ2-7; CDR3 DNA: TGTGCCAGCAGCCCCCGGCTAGCGCCCTACGAGCAGTACTTC; CDR3 protein: CASSPRLAPYEQYF
V gene: TRBV12-3/TRBV12-4; D gene: .; clone size: many; J gene: TRBJ2-7; CDR3 DNA: TGTGCCAGCAGATCCGTCTCCTACGAGCAGTACTTC; CDR3 protein: CASRSVSYEQYF
V gene: TRBV7-9; D gene: TRBD1; clone size: few; J gene: TRBJ1-2; CDR3 DNA: TGTGCCAGCAGCCGACCCGGGACAGGGGGCGCGCATGGCTACACCTTC; CDR3 protein: CASSRPGTGGAHGYTF
V gene: TRBV30; D gene: .; clone size: few; J gene: TRBJ1-1; CDR3 DNA: TGTGCCTGGAGAGCGGCGAACACTGAAGCTTTCTTT; CDR3 protein: CAWRAANTEAFF
V gene: TRBV12-3/TRBV12-4; D gene: TRBD2; clone size: many; J gene: TRBJ2-2; CDR3 DNA: TGTGCCAGCAGTTTCAGTAGCGGGAGGGCCGGCACCGGGGAGCTGTTTTTT; CDR3 protein: CASSFSSGRAGTGELFF
V gene: TRBV6-1; D gene: .; clone size: .; J gene: TRBJ2-1; CDR3 DNA: TGTGCCAGCAGTGAAGGGGCGCGCTACTTCTACAATGAGCAGTTCTTC; CDR3 protein: CASSEGARYFYNEQFF
V gene: TRBV28; D gene: TRBD1; clone size: many; J gene: TRBJ1-1; CDR3 DNA: TGTGCCAGCAGTTTAAACAGGGGGGACACTGAAGCTTTCTTT; CDR3 protein: CASSLNRGDTEAFF
V gene: TRBV2; D gene: TRBD2; clone size: .; J gene: TRBJ2-1; CDR3 DNA: TGTGCCAGCGTCGGGACTAGCGGGAGGTCGCGTGAGCAGTTCTTC; CDR3 protein: CASVGTSGRSREQFF
V gene: TRBV24-1; D gene: TRBD2; clone size: .; J gene: TRBJ2-1; CDR3 DNA: TGTGCCACCAGTGATCGCTCCGGGACTAGAGGCTTCAATGAGCAGTTCTTC; CDR3 protein: CATSDRSGTRGFNEQFF
V gene: TRBV19; D gene: TRBD2; clone size: many; J gene: TRBJ2-2; CDR3 DNA: TGTGCCAGTAGCCCCGAATGGGCTAGCGGGACGGACGGGGAGCTGTTTTTT; CDR3 protein: CASSPEWASGTDGELFF
V gene: TRBV28; D gene: TRBD1; clone size: many; J gene: TRBJ1-1; CDR3 DNA: TGTGCCAGCAGTTTATCGAGGACAGGGTGGGAAGCTTTCTTT; CDR3 protein: CASSLSRTGWEAFF
V gene: TRBV6-1; D gene: TRBD1; clone size: .; J gene: TRBJ2-2; CDR3 DNA: TGTGCCAGCAGGGAGGACAGGGGACCTAACACCGGGGAGCTGTTTTTT; CDR3 protein: CASREDRGPNTGELFF
V gene: TRBV3-1; D gene: TRBD2; clone size: .; J gene: TRBJ2-5; CDR3 DNA: TGTGCCAGCAGCCCCCTTCCGGAACTAGCGAGTAACCAAGAGACCCAGTACTTC; CDR3 protein: CASSPLPELASNQETQYF
V gene: TRBV6-2/TRBV6-3; D gene: .; clone size: .; J gene: TRBJ2-3; CDR3 DNA: TGTGCCGCGGGACATCGAGCGGATACGCAGTATTTT; CDR3 protein: CAAGHRADTQYF
V gene: TRBV2; D gene: .; clone size: many; J gene: TRBJ1-4; CDR3 DNA: TGTGCCAGCAGTGACATGAGCAGGACGGGAACTAATGAAAAACTGTTTTTT; CDR3 protein: CASSDMSRTGTNEKLFF
V gene: TRBV20-1; D gene: TRBD1; clone size: .; J gene: TRBJ2-5; CDR3 DNA: TGCAGTGTAACACAGGGGGGAGAGACCCAGTACTTC; CDR3 protein: CSVTQGGETQYF
V gene: TRBV7-9; D gene: TRBD1; clone size: .; J gene: TRBJ1-5; CDR3 DNA: TGTGCCAGCAGCCAGGGGGGTAATGCGCGGCAGCCCCAGCATTTT; CDR3 protein: CASSQGGNARQPQHF
V gene: TRBV30; D gene: TRBD2; clone size: few; J gene: TRBJ2-2; CDR3 DNA: TGTGCCTGGAGTGTAGCGGGAGGGTATCCCGGGGAGCTGTTTTTT; CDR3 protein: CAWSVAGGYPGELFF
V gene: TRBV28; D gene: .; clone size: .; J gene: TRBJ1-1; CDR3 DNA: TGTGCCAGCAGTTCGATTGGGCCAGGAGGGACTGAAGCTTTCTTT; CDR3 protein: CASSSIGPGGTEAFF
V gene: TRBV2; D gene: .; clone size: many; J gene: TRBJ1-6; CDR3 DNA: TGTGCCAGCAGAGAACAAACTAATTCACCCCTCCACTTT; CDR3 protein: CASREQTNSPLHF
V gene: TRBV15; D gene: TRBD2; clone size: many; J gene: TRBJ2-2; CDR3 DNA: TGTGCCACCAGGGCAGGACTAGCGGGAGATTGGGACACCGGGGAGCTGTTTTTT; CDR3 protein: CATRAGLAGDWDTGELFF
V gene: TRBV24-1; D gene: TRBD1; clone size: many; J gene: TRBJ2-3; CDR3 DNA: TGTGCCACCAGTGACGGGGGGACAGGGGCAGATACGCAGTATTTT; CDR3 protein: CATSDGGTGADTQYF
V gene: TRBV4-1; D gene: .; clone size: few; J gene: TRBJ1-5; CDR3 DNA: TGCGCCAGCAGCCCGGACAGAAGCAATCAGCCCCAGCATTTT; CDR3 protein: CASSPDRSNQPQHF
V gene: TRBV27; D gene: .; clone size: .; J gene: TRBJ2-4; CDR3 DNA: TGTGCCAGCAGTCCTAAGATACAGCCGAGAAACATTCAGTACTTC; CDR3 protein: CASSPKIQPRNIQYF
V gene: TRBV2; D gene: .; clone size: many; J gene: TRBJ2-2; CDR3 DNA: TGTGCCAGCAGTGAATCCAGGGAGGTGAACGGGGAGCTGTTTTTT; CDR3 protein: CASSESREVNGELFF
V gene: TRBV10-3; D gene: .; clone size: many; J gene: TRBJ1-2; CDR3 DNA: TGTGCCATCAGCAAGGAAGGGACTAACTATGGCTACACCTTC; CDR3 protein: CAISKEGTNYGYTF
V gene: TRBV6-1; D gene: TRBD2; clone size: many; J gene: TRBJ2-1; CDR3 DNA: TGTGCCACCAGACTAGCGGGAGGGCCCTACAATGAGCAGTTCTTC; CDR3 protein: CATRLAGGPYNEQFF
V gene: TRBV6-2/TRBV6-3; D gene: .; clone size: many; J gene: TRBJ2-2; CDR3 DNA: TGTGCCAGCACCCTAAATGGGGTAACCGGGGAGCTGTTTTTT; CDR3 protein: CASTLNGVTGELFF
V gene: TRBV14; D gene: .; clone size: many; J gene: TRBJ2-7; CDR3 DNA: TGTGCCAGCAGCCAAGAGTGGCCGAGCTCCTACGAGCAGTACTTC; CDR3 protein: CASSQEWPSSYEQYF
V gene: TRBV5-1; D gene: .; clone size: many; J gene: TRBJ1-1; CDR3 DNA: TGCGCCAGCAGCTTGGGTGACGGGGTGAACACTGAAGCTTTCTTT; CDR3 protein: CASSLGDGVNTEAFF
V gene: TRBV6-5; D gene: .; clone size: .; J gene: TRBJ2-7; CDR3 DNA: TGTGCCAGCAGTTACCCCTCCCACTACGAGCAGTACTTC; CDR3 protein: CASSYPSHYEQYF
V gene: TRBV6-6; D gene: TRBD1; clone size: many; J gene: TRBJ1-5; CDR3 DNA: TGTGCCAGCAGTTACGGACAGGGGGCGAATCAGCCCCAGCATTTT; CDR3 protein: CASSYGQGANQPQHF
V gene: TRBV12-5; D gene: .; clone size: many; J gene: TRBJ2-5; CDR3 DNA: TGTGCTAGTGGTTCTGGACAGACTCCTAAGACCCAGTACTTC; CDR3 protein: CASGSGQTPKTQYF
V gene: TRBV6-2/TRBV6-3; D gene: .; clone size: few; J gene: TRBJ1-4; CDR3 DNA: TGTGCCAGCAGAAACCCCGAGGAAGCTAATGAAAAACTGTTTTTT; CDR3 protein: CASRNPEEANEKLFF
V gene: TRBV20-1; D gene: TRBD1; clone size: many; J gene: TRBJ1-2; CDR3 DNA: TGCAGTGCTAGGAACAGGGGTAATGAGTTAGGCTACACCTTC; CDR3 protein: CSARNRGNELGYTF
V gene: TRBV4-1; D gene: TRBD2; clone size: .; J gene: TRBJ2-1; CDR3 DNA: TGCGCCAGCAGCCACCAGCAGACTAGCGGGATTGGCAATGAGCAGTTCTTC; CDR3 protein: CASSHQQTSGIGNEQFF
V gene: TRBV28; D gene: .; clone size: .; J gene: TRBJ2-7; CDR3 DNA: TGTGCCAGCAGTTTAGACGCGGAAGTCTATGGCGAGCAGTACTTC; CDR3 protein: CASSLDAEVYGEQYF
V gene: TRBV5-4; D gene: .; clone size: few; J gene: TRBJ1-4; CDR3 DNA: TGTGCCAGCAGGTCCGATAGGCCTGCTAATGAAAAACTGTTTTTT; CDR3 protein: CASRSDRPANEKLFF
V gene: TRBV2; D gene: .; clone size: many; J gene: TRBJ1-5; CDR3 DNA: TGTGCCAGCAGTGAAGAAAGGCCCTCATATGTGGCCCAGCATTTT; CDR3 protein: CASSEERPSYVAQHF
V gene: TRBV11-2; D gene: .; clone size: many; J gene: TRBJ1-3; CDR3 DNA: TGTGCCAGCAGCTTAGGGCGCGCCTCTGGAAACACCATATATTTT; CDR3 protein: CASSLGRASGNTIYF
V gene: TRBV2; D gene: TRBD2; clone size: many; J gene: TRBJ2-1; CDR3 DNA: TGTGCCAGCAGTGAATTGGGACTAGCGGGAGGGGACTCCTACAATGAGCAGTTCTTC; CDR3 protein: CASSELGLAGGDSYNEQFF
V gene: TRBV11-2; D gene: .; clone size: many; J gene: TRBJ2-1; CDR3 DNA: TGTGCCAGCAGCTTAGGTGGGGGAGCTAGCAATGAGCAGTTCTTC; CDR3 protein: CASSLGGGASNEQFF
V gene: TRBV3-1; D gene: .; clone size: .; J gene: TRBJ2-5; CDR3 DNA: TGTGCCAGCGCTATAGGCCAAGAGACCCAGTACTTC; CDR3 protein: CASAIGQETQYF
V gene: TRBV20-1; D gene: TRBD1; clone size: many; J gene: TRBJ2-1; CDR3 DNA: TGCAGTGCCCGCGGGACAGGGGACCACAATGAGCAGTTCTTC; CDR3 protein: CSARGTGDHNEQFF
V gene: TRBV12-3/TRBV12-4; D gene: TRBD1; clone size: many; J gene: TRBJ2-5; CDR3 DNA: TGTGCCAGCAGCCCGACAGGGGGCGAGACCCAGTACTTC; CDR3 protein: CASSPTGGETQYF
V gene: TRBV7-2; D gene: .; clone size: .; J gene: TRBJ2-3; CDR3 DNA: TGTGCCAGCAGCGCAGACCACCCGGGTACGCAGTATTTT; CDR3 protein: CASSADHPGTQYF
V gene: TRBV20-1; D gene: TRBD2; clone size: many; J gene: TRBJ2-1; CDR3 DNA: TGCAGTGCTAGAGGGGGGGGATCGGGCAATGAGCAGTTCTTC; CDR3 protein: CSARGGGSGNEQFF
V gene: TRBV18; D gene: TRBD1; clone size: many; J gene: TRBJ1-1; CDR3 DNA: TGTGCCAGCTCACCAGACAGACAGGGATTGACTGAAGCTTTCTTT; CDR3 protein: CASSPDRQGLTEAFF
V gene: TRBV29-1; D gene: .; clone size: few; J gene: TRBJ2-3; CDR3 DNA: TGCAGCGTTGAATCGGCGGTTAGCACAGATACGCAGTATTTT; CDR3 protein: CSVESAVSTDTQYF
V gene: TRBV28; D gene: .; clone size: many; J gene: TRBJ1-2; CDR3 DNA: TGTGCCAGCAGTTTATCGACGACCTATGGCTACACCTTC; CDR3 protein: CASSLSTTYGYTF
V gene: TRBV4-1; D gene: .; clone size: few; J gene: TRBJ1-5; CDR3 DNA: TGCGCCAGCAGCCAAGCGGAGGGGAATCAGCCCCAGCATTTT; CDR3 protein: CASSQAEGNQPQHF
V gene: TRBV28; D gene: .; clone size: many; J gene: TRBJ2-7; CDR3 DNA: TGTGCCAGCAGTTCCCCTCGCAGGGCGATAAACTACGAGCAGTACTTC; CDR3 protein: CASSSPRRAINYEQYF
V gene: TRBV28; D gene: .; clone size: few; J gene: TRBJ1-2; CDR3 DNA: TGTGCCAGCAGATCTCAGGGCTACTATGGCTACACCTTC; CDR3 protein: CASRSQGYYGYTF